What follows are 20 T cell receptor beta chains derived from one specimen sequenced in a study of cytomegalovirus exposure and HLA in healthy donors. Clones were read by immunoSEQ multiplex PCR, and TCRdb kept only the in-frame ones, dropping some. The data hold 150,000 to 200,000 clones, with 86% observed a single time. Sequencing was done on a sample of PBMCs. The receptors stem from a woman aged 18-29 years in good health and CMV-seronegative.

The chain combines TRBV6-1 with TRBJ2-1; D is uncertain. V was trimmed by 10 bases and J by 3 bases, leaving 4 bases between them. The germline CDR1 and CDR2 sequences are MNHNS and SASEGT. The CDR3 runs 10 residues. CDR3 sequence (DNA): TGTGCCACCCTCTACAATGAGCAGTTCTTC. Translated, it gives CATLYNEQFF.

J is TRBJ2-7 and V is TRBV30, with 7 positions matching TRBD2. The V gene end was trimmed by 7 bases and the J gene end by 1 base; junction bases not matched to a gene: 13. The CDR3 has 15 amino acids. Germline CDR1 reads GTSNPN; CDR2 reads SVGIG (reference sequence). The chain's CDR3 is CAYTREGGGSYEQYF. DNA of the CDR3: TGTGCCTACACCAGAGAGGGCGGGGGTTCCTACGAGCAGTACTTC.

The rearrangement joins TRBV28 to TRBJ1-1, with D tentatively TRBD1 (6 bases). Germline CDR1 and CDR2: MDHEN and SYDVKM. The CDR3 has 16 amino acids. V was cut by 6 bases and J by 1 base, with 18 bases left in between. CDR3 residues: CASRDSGAPGNTEAFF. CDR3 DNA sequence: TGTGCCAGCAGGGATTCAGGGGCCCCAGGGAACACTGAAGCTTTCTTT. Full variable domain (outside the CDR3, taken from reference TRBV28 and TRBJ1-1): DVKVTQSSRYLVKRTGEKVFLECVQDMDHENMFWYRQDPGLGLRLIYFSYDVKMKEKGDIPEGYSVSREKKERFSLILESASTNQTSMYLCASRDSGAPGNTEAFFGQGTRLTVV.

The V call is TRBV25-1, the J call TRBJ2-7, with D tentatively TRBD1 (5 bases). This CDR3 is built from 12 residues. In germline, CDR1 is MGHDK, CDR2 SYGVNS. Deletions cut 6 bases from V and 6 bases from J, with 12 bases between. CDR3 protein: CASRKGVREQYF. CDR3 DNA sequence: TGTGCCAGCAGGAAAGGGGTGCGCGAGCAGTACTTC.

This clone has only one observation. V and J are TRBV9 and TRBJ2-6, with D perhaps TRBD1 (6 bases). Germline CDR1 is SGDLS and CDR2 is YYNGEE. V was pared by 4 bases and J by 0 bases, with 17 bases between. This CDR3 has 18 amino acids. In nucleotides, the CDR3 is TGTGCCAGCAGCCTGGACAGCCTCACCTTCTCTGGGGCCAACGTCCTGACTTTC. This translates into CASSLDSLTFSGANVLTF.

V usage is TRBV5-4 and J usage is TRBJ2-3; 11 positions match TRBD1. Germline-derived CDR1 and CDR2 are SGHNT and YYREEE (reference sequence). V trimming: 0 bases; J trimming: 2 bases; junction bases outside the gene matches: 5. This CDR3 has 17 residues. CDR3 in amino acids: CASSLVRDRGTTDTQYF. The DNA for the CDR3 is TGTGCCAGCAGCTTGGTCCGGGACAGGGGGACCACAGATACGCAGTATTTT.

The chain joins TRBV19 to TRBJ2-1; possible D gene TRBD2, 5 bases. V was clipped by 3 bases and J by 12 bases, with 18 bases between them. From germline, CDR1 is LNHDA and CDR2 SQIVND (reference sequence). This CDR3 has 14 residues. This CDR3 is CASSILSRAVGQFF. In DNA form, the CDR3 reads TGTGCCAGTAGTATTTTATCGAGGGCAGTTGGGCAGTTCTTC.

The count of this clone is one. In DNA, the CDR3 is TGTGCCAGCAGTCTCACCGGGACAGCTCTCTACGAGCAGTACTTC. Translating it yields CASSLTGTALYEQYF. V and J are TRBV6-5 and TRBJ2-7, with 7 bases aligning to TRBD1. Losses at the gene ends were 5 bases for V and 3 bases for J; bases not matched to a gene: 10. The CDR3 spans 15 residues. CDR1 MNHEY and CDR2 SVGAGI come from the germline V gene.

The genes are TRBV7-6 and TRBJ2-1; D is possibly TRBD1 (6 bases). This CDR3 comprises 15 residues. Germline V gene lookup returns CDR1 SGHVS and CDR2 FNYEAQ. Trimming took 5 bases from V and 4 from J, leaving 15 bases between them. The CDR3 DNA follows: TGTGCCAGCAGCCACCGGGACACGGAATACAATGAGCAGTTCTTC. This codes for CASSHRDTEYNEQFF.

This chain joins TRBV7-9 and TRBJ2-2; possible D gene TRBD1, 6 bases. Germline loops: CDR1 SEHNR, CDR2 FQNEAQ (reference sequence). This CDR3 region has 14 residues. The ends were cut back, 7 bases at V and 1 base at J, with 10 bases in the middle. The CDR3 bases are TGTGCCAGCACCACGGACAGGAACACCGGGGAGCTGTTTTTT. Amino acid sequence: CASTTDRNTGELFF. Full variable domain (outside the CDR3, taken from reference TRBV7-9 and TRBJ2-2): DTGVSQNPRHKITKRGQNVTFRCDPISEHNRLYWYRQTLGQGPEFLTYFQNEAQLEKSRLLSDRFSAERPKGSFSTLEIQRTEQGDSAMYLCASTTDRNTGELFFGEGSRLTVL.

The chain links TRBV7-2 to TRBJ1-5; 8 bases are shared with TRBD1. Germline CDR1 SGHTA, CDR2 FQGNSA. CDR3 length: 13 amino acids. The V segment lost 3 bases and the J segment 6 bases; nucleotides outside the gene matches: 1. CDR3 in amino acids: CASSFDRGQPQHF. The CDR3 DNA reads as TGTGCCAGCAGCTTCGACAGGGGTCAGCCCCAGCATTTT.

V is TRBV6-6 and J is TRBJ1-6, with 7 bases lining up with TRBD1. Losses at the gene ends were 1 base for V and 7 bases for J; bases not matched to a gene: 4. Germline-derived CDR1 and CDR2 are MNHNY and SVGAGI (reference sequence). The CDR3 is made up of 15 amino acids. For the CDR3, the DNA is TGTGCCAGCAGTTACTGGGACAGTATCAATTCACCCCTCCACTTT. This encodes CASSYWDSINSPLHF.

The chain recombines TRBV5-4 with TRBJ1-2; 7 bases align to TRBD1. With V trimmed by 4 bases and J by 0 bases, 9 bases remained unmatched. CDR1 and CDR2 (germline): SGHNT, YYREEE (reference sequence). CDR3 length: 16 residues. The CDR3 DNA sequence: TGTGCCAGCAGCCCTGGGACAGATCAAGCTAACTATGGCTACACCTTC. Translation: CASSPGTDQANYGYTF.

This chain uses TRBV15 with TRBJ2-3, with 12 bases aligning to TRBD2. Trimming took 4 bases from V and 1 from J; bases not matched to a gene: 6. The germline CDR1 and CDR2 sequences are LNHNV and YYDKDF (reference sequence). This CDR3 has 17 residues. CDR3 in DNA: TGTGCCACCAGCACAGGGAGGACTAGCGGGGGCACAGATACGCAGTATTTT. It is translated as CATSTGRTSGGTDTQYF.

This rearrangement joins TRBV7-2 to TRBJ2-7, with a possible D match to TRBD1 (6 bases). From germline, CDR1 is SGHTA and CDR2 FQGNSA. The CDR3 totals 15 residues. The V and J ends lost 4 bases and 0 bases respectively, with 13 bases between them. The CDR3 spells CASSYQTGTSYEQYF. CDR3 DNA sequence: TGTGCCAGCAGCTACCAGACAGGAACCTCCTACGAGCAGTACTTC.

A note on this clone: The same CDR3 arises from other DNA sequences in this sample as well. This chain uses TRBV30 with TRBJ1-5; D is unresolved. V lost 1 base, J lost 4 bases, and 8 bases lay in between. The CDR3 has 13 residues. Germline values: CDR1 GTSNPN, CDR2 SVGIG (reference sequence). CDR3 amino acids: CAWSDSGNQPQHF. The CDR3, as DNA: TGTGCCTGGAGTGATAGCGGTAATCAGCCCCAGCATTTT.

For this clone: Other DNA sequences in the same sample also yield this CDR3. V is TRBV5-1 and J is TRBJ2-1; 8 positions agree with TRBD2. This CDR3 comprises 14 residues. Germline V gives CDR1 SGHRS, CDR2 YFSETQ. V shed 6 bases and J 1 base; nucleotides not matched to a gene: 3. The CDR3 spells CASTAGGSYNEQFF. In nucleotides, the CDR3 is TGCGCCAGCACCGCGGGGGGATCCTACAATGAGCAGTTCTTC.

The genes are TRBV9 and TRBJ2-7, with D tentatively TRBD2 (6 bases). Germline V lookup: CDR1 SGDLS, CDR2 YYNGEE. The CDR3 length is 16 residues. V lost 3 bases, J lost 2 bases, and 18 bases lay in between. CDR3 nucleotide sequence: TGTGCCAGCAGCGACCCTAGTGATGGAGGGGCCTACGAGCAGTACTTC. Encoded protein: CASSDPSDGGAYEQYF.

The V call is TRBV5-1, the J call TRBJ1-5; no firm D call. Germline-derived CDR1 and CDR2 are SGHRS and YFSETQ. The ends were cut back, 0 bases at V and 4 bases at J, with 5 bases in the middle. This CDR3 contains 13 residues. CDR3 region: CASSLGVNQPQHF. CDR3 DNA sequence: TGCGCCAGCAGCTTGGGAGTTAATCAGCCCCAGCATTTT. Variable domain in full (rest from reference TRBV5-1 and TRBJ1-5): KAGVTQTPRYLIKTRGQQVTLSCSPISGHRSVSWYQQTPGQGLQFLFEYFSETQRNKGNFPGRFSGRQFSNSRSEMNVSTLELGDSALYLCASSLGVNQPQHFGDGTRLSIL.

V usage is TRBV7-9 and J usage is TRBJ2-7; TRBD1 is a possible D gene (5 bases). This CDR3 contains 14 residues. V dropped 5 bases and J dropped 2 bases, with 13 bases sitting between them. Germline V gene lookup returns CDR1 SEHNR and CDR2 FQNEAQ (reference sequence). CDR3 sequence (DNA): TGTGCCAGCAGCCCCGACCAGGGAACCTACGAGCAGTACTTC. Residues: CASSPDQGTYEQYF.